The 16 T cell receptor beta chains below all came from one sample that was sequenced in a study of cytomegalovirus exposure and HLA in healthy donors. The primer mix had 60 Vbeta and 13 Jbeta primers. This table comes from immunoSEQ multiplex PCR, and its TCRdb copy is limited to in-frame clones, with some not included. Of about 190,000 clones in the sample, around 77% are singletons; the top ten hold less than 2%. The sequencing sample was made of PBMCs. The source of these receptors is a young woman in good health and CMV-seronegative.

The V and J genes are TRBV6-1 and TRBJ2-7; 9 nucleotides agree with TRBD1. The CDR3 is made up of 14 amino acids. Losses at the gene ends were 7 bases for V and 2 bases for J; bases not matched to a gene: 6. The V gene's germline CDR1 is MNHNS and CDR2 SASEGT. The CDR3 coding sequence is TGTGCCAGCACCCCGACAGGGGGTACCTACGAGCAGTACTTC. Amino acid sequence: CASTPTGGTYEQYF.

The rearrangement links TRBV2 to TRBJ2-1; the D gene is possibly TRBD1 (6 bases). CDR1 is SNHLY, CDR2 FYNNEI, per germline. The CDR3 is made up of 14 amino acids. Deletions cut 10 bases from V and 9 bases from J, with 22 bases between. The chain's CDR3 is CATTSQGMGGEQFF. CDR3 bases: TGTGCCACGACAAGCCAGGGGATGGGTGGTGAGCAGTTCTTC.

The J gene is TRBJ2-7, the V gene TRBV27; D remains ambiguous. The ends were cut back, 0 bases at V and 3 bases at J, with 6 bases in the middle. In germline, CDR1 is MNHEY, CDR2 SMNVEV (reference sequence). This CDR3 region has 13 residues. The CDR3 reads CASSLSLLYEQYF. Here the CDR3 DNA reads TGTGCCAGCAGTTTATCCCTTCTCTACGAGCAGTACTTC.

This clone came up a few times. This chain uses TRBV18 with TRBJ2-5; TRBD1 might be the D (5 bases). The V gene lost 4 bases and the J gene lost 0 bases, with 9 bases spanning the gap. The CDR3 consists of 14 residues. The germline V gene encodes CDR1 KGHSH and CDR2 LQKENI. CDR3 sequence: CASSLDSYQETQYF. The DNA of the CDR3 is TGTGCCAGCTCACTAGACAGTTACCAAGAGACCCAGTACTTC.

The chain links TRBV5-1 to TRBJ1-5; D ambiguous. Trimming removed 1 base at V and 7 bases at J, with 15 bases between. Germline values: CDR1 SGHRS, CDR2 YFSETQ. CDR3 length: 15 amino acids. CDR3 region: CASSLSGLSGQPQHF. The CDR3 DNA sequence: TGCGCCAGCAGCTTGTCTGGGCTATCTGGCCAGCCCCAGCATTTT.

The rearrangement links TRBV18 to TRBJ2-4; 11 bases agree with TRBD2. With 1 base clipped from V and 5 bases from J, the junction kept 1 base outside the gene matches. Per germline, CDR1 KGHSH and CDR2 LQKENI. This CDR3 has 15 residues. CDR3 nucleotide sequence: TGTGCCAGCTCACCACTGGGACTAGCGGAAAACATTCAGTACTTC. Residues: CASSPLGLAENIQYF.

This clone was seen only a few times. The CDR3 DNA reads TGTGCCAGCAGCCCTCCCCCAGGGCTAAATGAAAAACTGTTTTTT. Translating gives CASSPPPGLNEKLFF. The chain links TRBV5-6 to TRBJ1-4; D might be TRBD1 (5 bases). Germline CDR1 SGHDT, CDR2 YYEEEE. The CDR3 loop spans 15 amino acids. Trimming left V 4 bases short and J 5 bases short, with 15 bases between.

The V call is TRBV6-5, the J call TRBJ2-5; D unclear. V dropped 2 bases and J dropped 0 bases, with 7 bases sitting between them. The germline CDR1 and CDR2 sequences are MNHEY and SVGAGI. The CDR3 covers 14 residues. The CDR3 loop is CASSYAAYQETQYF. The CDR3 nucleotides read TGTGCCAGCAGTTACGCGGCGTACCAAGAGACCCAGTACTTC.

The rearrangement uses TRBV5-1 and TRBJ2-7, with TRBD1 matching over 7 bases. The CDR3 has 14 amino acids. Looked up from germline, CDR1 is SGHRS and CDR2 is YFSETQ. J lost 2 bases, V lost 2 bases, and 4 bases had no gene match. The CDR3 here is CASSFGTETYEQYF. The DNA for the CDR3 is TGCGCCAGCAGCTTTGGGACAGAGACCTACGAGCAGTACTTC.

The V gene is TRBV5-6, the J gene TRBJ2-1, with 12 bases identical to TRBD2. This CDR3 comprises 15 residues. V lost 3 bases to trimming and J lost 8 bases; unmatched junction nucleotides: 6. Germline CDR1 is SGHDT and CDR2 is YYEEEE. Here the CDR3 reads CASSSPGLAGDEQFF. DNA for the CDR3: TGTGCCAGCAGCTCCCCGGGACTAGCGGGCGATGAGCAGTTCTTC.

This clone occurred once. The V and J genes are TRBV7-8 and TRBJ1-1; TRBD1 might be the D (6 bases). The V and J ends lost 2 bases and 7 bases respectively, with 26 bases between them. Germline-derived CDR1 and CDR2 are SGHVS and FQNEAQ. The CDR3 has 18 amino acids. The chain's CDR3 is CASSLKSHVGYRAGEAFF. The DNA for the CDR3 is TGTGCCAGCAGCTTAAAATCCCATGTTGGTTACAGGGCCGGTGAAGCTTTCTTT.

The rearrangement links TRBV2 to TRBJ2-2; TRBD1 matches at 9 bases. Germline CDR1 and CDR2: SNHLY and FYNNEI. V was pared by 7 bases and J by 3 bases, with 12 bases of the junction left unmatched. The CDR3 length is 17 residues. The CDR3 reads CASNIPSDRGHTGELFF. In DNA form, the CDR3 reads TGTGCCAGCAACATTCCCTCGGACAGGGGACACACCGGGGAGCTGTTTTTT.

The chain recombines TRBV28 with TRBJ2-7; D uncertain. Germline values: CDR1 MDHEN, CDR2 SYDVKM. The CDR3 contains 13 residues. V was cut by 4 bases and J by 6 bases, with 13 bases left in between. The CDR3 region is CASSYGPSPEQYF. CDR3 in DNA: TGTGCCAGCAGTTATGGCCCATCCCCCGAGCAGTACTTC.

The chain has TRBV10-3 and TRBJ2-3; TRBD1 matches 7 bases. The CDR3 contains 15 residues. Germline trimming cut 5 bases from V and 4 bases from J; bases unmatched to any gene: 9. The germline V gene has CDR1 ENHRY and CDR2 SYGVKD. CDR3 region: CAISPSGQTADTQYF. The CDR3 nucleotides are TGTGCCATCAGTCCCTCGGGACAGACCGCAGATACGCAGTATTTT.

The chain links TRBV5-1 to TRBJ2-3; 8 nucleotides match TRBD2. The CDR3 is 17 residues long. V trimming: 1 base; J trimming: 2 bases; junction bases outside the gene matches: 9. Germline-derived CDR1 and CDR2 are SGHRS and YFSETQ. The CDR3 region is CASSLSGLAGLTDTQYF. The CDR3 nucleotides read TGCGCCAGCAGCTTGTCGGGTCTAGCGGGTCTCACAGATACGCAGTATTTT.

CDR3 residues: CASSLGQGDQGQYF. Here the CDR3 DNA reads TGTGCCAGCAGCTTGGGACAGGGAGACCAAGGGCAGTATTTT. The rearrangement uses TRBV5-6 and TRBJ2-3, with 7 bases identical to TRBD1. CDR3 length equals 14 residues. Germline V gene data show CDR1 as SGHDT and CDR2 as YYEEEE. V lost 0 bases to trimming and J lost 11 bases; unmatched junction nucleotides: 9.